The clone carrying this TCR beta chain has only a few counts. No antigen is known for it. TCRdb recomputed calls from the RT-PCR reads with MiXCR, one row per CDR3 protein. The repertoire holds 30,000 to 35,000 distinct CDR3 sequences, with more than 45% as singletons. This sample is part of a study of yellow fever vaccine responses in identical twins. Study findings and constraints: It has been reported that, in twins, the vaccine T cell response seemed partly convergent and partly personalized.

Germline values: CDR1 LNHNV, CDR2 YYDKDF (reference sequence). The CDR3 is 14 residues long. The ends lost 3 bases at V and 1 base at J; junction bases unmatched: 0. The starting material was T cells from blood (PBMCs), unsorted or a sorted subset (not recorded which), obtained before or after yellow fever vaccination (not recorded which). This sequence joins TRBV15 and TRBJ1-5; 7 bases match TRBD1. The receptor was isolated from a woman aged 18-35 years who received the yellow fever vaccine. The CDR3 spells CATSRGQSNQPQHF. The CDR3 coding sequence is TGTGCCACCAGCAGGGGACAGAGCAATCAGCCCCAGCATTTT.